The 29 T cell receptor beta chains below all came from one sample that was sequenced in a study of blood T cell repertoires in COVID-19. Sequenced by immunoSEQ multiplex PCR; TCRdb stores in-frame clones only, minus some. The sample lists about 250,000 clones, 82% occurring once. The sequenced sample consisted of peripheral blood. The receptors stem from a woman of 80 years or more with active or convalescent COVID-19.

The chain carries TRBV5-4 and TRBJ1-4; 9 bases line up with TRBD1. The length of the CDR3 is 14 residues. The V gene's germline CDR1 is SGHNT and CDR2 YYREEE (reference sequence). V was pared by 5 bases and J by 8 bases, with 7 bases of the junction left unmatched. DNA for the CDR3: TGTGCCAGCAGTCTACAGGGGGCTCGGGAAAAACTGTTTTTT. Protein: CASSLQGAREKLFF.

The chain links TRBV7-8 to TRBJ2-2; 9 nucleotides agree with TRBD2. CDR1 SGHVS and CDR2 FQNEAQ come from the germline V gene. The junction had 6 bases not matched to a gene; V was cut back by 3 bases and J by 10 bases. The length of the CDR3 is 14 residues. Here the CDR3 reads CASSFAGGPLELFF. The CDR3 DNA sequence: TGTGCCAGCAGCTTTGCGGGGGGGCCTTTGGAGCTGTTTTTT.

The chain couples TRBV5-6 to TRBJ2-1, with D maybe TRBD2 (6 bases). The CDR3 runs to 15 residues. From germline, CDR1 is SGHDT and CDR2 YYEEEE. V lost 7 bases to trimming and J lost 9 bases, with 23 bases between them. CDR3 amino acids: CASRSGLIFGGEQFF. The CDR3 DNA is TGTGCCAGCCGCTCGGGACTGATCTTCGGGGGTGAGCAGTTCTTC.

J is TRBJ2-7 and V is TRBV7-2; the D gene is possibly TRBD1 (6 bases). There are 13 residues in the CDR3. Germline CDR1 is SGHTA and CDR2 is FQGNSA. V was clipped by 3 bases and J by 5 bases, with 11 bases between them. CDR3: CASSLWGQDEQYF. In DNA form, the CDR3 reads TGTGCCAGCAGCTTGTGGGGGCAGGACGAGCAGTACTTC.

This clone was counted once. This chain uses TRBV5-1 with TRBJ1-2; 7 bases align to TRBD1. This CDR3 is built from 16 residues. The V gene's germline CDR1 is SGHRS and CDR2 YFSETQ. J gave up 1 base and V 3 bases, and 9 bases lay outside the gene matches. The CDR3 reads CASSWSRDSGNYGYTF. In nucleotides, the CDR3 is TGCGCCAGCAGCTGGTCCCGGGACAGTGGTAACTATGGCTACACCTTC.

The chain carries TRBV3-1 (or the pseudogene TRBV3-2) and TRBJ1-3; no definite D call. The CDR3 is 14 amino acids. V lost 6 bases to trimming and J lost 4 bases, with 13 bases between them. Germline CDR1 LGHDT, CDR2 YNNKEL (reference sequence). CDR3 sequence (DNA): TGTGCCAGCAGTCCTCGGGAGAAAGGAAACACCATATATTTT. Translation: CASSPREKGNTIYF.

V is TRBV18 and J is TRBJ2-1; maybe TRBD1 (6 bases). CDR3 length equals 13 residues. Deletions cut 2 bases from V and 9 bases from J, with 11 bases between. Germline assignment: CDR1 KGHSH and CDR2 LQKENI. This chain's CDR3 is CASSPGQGTEQFF. CDR3 in DNA: TGTGCCAGCTCACCAGGCCAGGGGACTGAGCAGTTCTTC.

The CDR3 DNA is TGTGCCAGCAGCACAGGGGTCGGAAACACCATATATTTT. This codes for CASSTGVGNTIYF. This rearrangement joins TRBV11-3 to TRBJ1-3; 7 positions agree with TRBD1. Germline trimming cut 5 bases from V and 4 bases from J; bases unmatched to any gene: 2. Germline CDR1 is SGHNT and CDR2 is YENEEA. The CDR3 covers 13 residues.

This sequence joins TRBV28 and TRBJ1-1; D is possibly TRBD1 (5 bases). V gave up 6 bases and J gave up 0 bases, with 17 bases separating them. Germline lookup yields CDR1 MDHEN and CDR2 SYDVKM. This CDR3 is 16 amino acids long. The CDR3 here is CASSPPSYRMNTEAFF. In nucleotides, the CDR3 is TGTGCCAGCAGCCCCCCCTCCTACAGGATGAACACTGAAGCTTTCTTT.

The rearrangement joins TRBV5-1 to TRBJ2-3; TRBD2 is a possible D gene (6 bases). The CDR3 is 15 amino acids. The germline gives CDR1 SGHRS, CDR2 YFSETQ. V was shortened by 4 bases and J by 0 bases, with 12 bases between the two germline ends. The CDR3 reads CASSPSSGSTDTQYF. CDR3 coding DNA: TGCGCCAGCAGCCCAAGTAGCGGAAGCACAGATACGCAGTATTTT.

The rearrangement links TRBV11-2 to TRBJ2-1, with 12 bases fitting TRBD2. Trimming removed 1 base from V and 6 bases from J; junction bases left unmatched: 1. Germline loops: CDR1 SGHAT, CDR2 FQNNGV. The CDR3 has 15 residues. This CDR3 reads CASSLGTSGANEQFF. DNA of the CDR3: TGTGCCAGCAGCTTAGGGACTAGCGGGGCCAATGAGCAGTTCTTC.

This clone has just one count. The V call is TRBV4-2, the J call TRBJ1-4; maybe TRBD1 (5 bases). Germline loops: CDR1 LGHNA, CDR2 YNFKEQ. This CDR3 has 15 residues. The V and J ends lost 0 bases and 5 bases respectively, with 10 bases between them. The CDR3 is CASSQDFRENEKLFF. Written as DNA, the CDR3 is TGTGCCAGCAGCCAAGATTTCAGGGAAAATGAAAAACTGTTTTTT.

This clone has only one observation. The J gene is TRBJ1-2, the V gene TRBV28; no reliable D call. Germline CDR1 and CDR2: MDHEN and SYDVKM. The CDR3 loop spans 15 amino acids. The V gene lost 4 bases and the J gene lost 2 bases, with 14 bases spanning the gap. The CDR3 loop reads CASSSEGGSNYGYTF. Here the CDR3 DNA reads TGTGCCAGCAGTTCCGAGGGCGGTTCCAACTATGGCTACACCTTC.

A few counts support this clone. This chain uses TRBV29-1 with TRBJ2-1; D may be TRBD1 (5 bases). Per the germline V gene, CDR1 is SQVTM and CDR2 is ANQGSEA. The CDR3 is 12 amino acids. V was cut by 5 bases and J by 13 bases, with 18 bases left in between. CDR3 loop: CSVTRNRNGQFF. In DNA, the CDR3 is TGCAGCGTTACACGAAACAGGAACGGACAGTTCTTC.

The chain carries TRBV6-6 and TRBJ2-7, with no clear D. The CDR3 is 13 amino acids. Germline V gene data show CDR1 as MNHNY and CDR2 as SVGAGI (reference sequence). V was cut by 6 bases and J by 6 bases, with 15 bases left in between. CDR3 DNA: TGTGCCAGCAGCCCCGTTGGCCCGGGCGAGCAGTACTTC. This encodes CASSPVGPGEQYF.

The chain has TRBV4-2 and TRBJ2-3; 7 nucleotides agree with TRBD2. The CDR3 totals 14 residues. Germline trimming cut 0 bases from V and 5 bases from J; bases unmatched to any gene: 2. Germline V gene lookup returns CDR1 LGHNA and CDR2 YNFKEQ. The CDR3 nucleotides are TGTGCCAGCAGCCAAGATACGGGGGGAGATACGCAGTATTTT. Its translation: CASSQDTGGDTQYF.

The table lists this clone with a few counts. The rearrangement links TRBV3-1 (or the pseudogene TRBV3-2) to TRBJ2-5; 9 bases fit TRBD2. The CDR3 covers 15 residues. Germline lookup yields CDR1 LGHDT and CDR2 YNNKEL (reference sequence). V dropped 3 bases and J dropped 4; count of bases not matched to a gene: 6. The CDR3 spells CASSQSHSGRETQYF. The CDR3 region has the DNA TGTGCCAGCAGCCAGTCTCATAGCGGGAGAGAGACCCAGTACTTC.

Worth noting for this clone: Relative to the germline gene, one junction end is altered; a read error may explain this. The chain is built from TRBV7-9 and TRBJ2-7; TRBD1 aligns across 7 bases. The CDR3 contains 12 residues. Germline V CDR1 and CDR2: SEHNR, FQNEAQ (reference sequence). DNA for the CDR3: TGTGCCAGCAGCCAATCCTGGACAGGAGCCGTTTTC. Protein sequence: CASSQSWTGAVF.

The chain uses TRBV28 and TRBJ2-7; 11 nucleotides match TRBD2. J gave up 2 bases and V 4 bases, and 10 bases lay outside the gene matches. Germline V lookup: CDR1 MDHEN, CDR2 SYDVKM. The CDR3 length is 17 residues. The CDR3 region is CASSYTLGLAVTYEQYF. The DNA for the CDR3 is TGTGCCAGCAGTTATACACTGGGACTAGCGGTTACCTACGAGCAGTACTTC.

This chain joins TRBV29-1 and TRBJ2-1; possibly TRBD2 for D (6 bases). V lost 3 bases and J 9 bases, leaving 12 bases between the germline ends. CDR3 length: 12 amino acids. Germline CDR1 reads SQVTM; CDR2 reads ANQGSEA. In nucleotides, the CDR3 is TGCAGCGTTGAGCACGGGGGAAGTGAGCAGTTCTTC. This encodes CSVEHGGSEQFF.

This clone has a handful of counts. The chain is built from TRBV4-2 and TRBJ1-1, with 12 bases lining up with TRBD1. CDR1 and CDR2 from the germline V gene are LGHNA and YNFKEQ. The CDR3 loop spans 16 amino acids. J gave up 3 bases and V 3 bases, and 5 bases lay outside the gene matches. CDR3 coding DNA: TGTGCCAGCAGCCACGGGACAGGGGGCGCTTACACTGAAGCTTTCTTT. It encodes CASSHGTGGAYTEAFF.

The chain has TRBV20-1 and TRBJ1-1, with 7 bases lining up with TRBD1. Germline CDR1 reads DFQATT; CDR2 reads SNEGSKA (reference sequence). The CDR3 is 11 amino acids. The junction had 4 bases not matched to a gene; V was cut back by 3 bases and J by 9 bases. The CDR3 spells CSASRGQKAFF. The CDR3 DNA follows: TGCAGTGCTAGTCGGGGACAGAAAGCTTTCTTT.

This clone was observed a single time. Here the CDR3 DNA reads TGTGCCAGCGGGGGCGGATACAATGAGCAGTTCTTC. Amino acid sequence: CASGGGYNEQFF. The chain combines TRBV12-3 or TRBV12-4 with TRBJ2-1; maybe TRBD1 (6 bases). The CDR3 extends over 12 amino acids. Trimming removed 8 bases from V and 4 bases from J, with 9 bases in between.

A single count supports this clone. The chain uses TRBV6-1 and TRBJ1-5; D uncertain. The germline V gene has CDR1 MNHNS and CDR2 SASEGT. CDR3 length: 13 amino acids. Trimming pared 2 bases from V and 2 bases from J, leaving 4 bases between. CDR3 sequence: CASSEIGNQPQHF. CDR3 coding DNA: TGTGCCAGCAGTGAAATCGGCAATCAGCCCCAGCATTTT.

The chain uses TRBV30 and TRBJ1-5; 8 nucleotides line up with TRBD1. Trimming removed 0 bases from V and 4 bases from J; junction bases left unmatched: 5. Germline CDR1 GTSNPN, CDR2 SVGIG (reference sequence). There are 15 residues in the CDR3. The chain's CDR3 is CAWSVTGARNQPQHF. The DNA of the CDR3 is TGTGCCTGGAGTGTGACAGGGGCGCGTAATCAGCCCCAGCATTTT.

The chain has TRBV9 and TRBJ2-2; D is uncertain. The CDR3 consists of 15 residues. Per germline, CDR1 SGDLS and CDR2 YYNGEE. V lost 1 base and J 0 bases, leaving 7 bases between the germline ends. The CDR3 reads CASSVTTTNTGELFF. CDR3 DNA: TGTGCCAGCAGCGTAACTACGACGAACACCGGGGAGCTGTTTTTT.

The genes are TRBV19 and TRBJ1-2; D might be TRBD1 (6 bases). Germline V gene data show CDR1 as LNHDA and CDR2 as SQIVND (reference sequence). The CDR3 has 13 residues. Between the trimmed V and J ends, which lost 3 bases and 3 bases, there was a span of 8 bases. The CDR3 region has the DNA TGTGCCAGTAGTATCCAGGGGTACTATGGCTACACCTTC. Encoded protein: CASSIQGYYGYTF.

The chain carries TRBV3-1 (or the pseudogene TRBV3-2) and TRBJ2-1; D uncertain. The CDR3 consists of 14 residues. The germline V gene has CDR1 LGHDT and CDR2 YNNKEL (reference sequence). Trimming cost V 4 bases and J 5 bases, with 12 bases left between them. The CDR3 region has the DNA TGTGCCAGCAGCCTTCACCCCAGTGACAATGAGCAGTTCTTC. Amino acid sequence: CASSLHPSDNEQFF.

This clone has a single count. This chain joins TRBV28 and TRBJ1-2; the D gene is possibly TRBD1 (5 bases). CDR1 and CDR2 from the germline V gene are MDHEN and SYDVKM. V lost 2 bases, J lost 1 base, and 8 bases lay in between. The CDR3 runs 14 residues. The CDR3 nucleotides are TGTGCCAGCAGTTTAGGGGGGGATAACTATGGCTACACCTTC. Translating it yields CASSLGGDNYGYTF.